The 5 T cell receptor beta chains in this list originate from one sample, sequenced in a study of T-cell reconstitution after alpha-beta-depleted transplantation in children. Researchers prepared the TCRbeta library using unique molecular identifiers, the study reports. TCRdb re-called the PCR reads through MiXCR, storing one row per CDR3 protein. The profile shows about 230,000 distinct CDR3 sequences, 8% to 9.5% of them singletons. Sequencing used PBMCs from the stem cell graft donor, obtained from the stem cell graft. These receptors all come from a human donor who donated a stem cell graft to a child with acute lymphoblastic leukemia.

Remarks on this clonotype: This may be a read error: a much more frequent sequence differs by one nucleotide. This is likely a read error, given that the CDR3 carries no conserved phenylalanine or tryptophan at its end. The CDR3 coding sequence is TGCGCCAGCAGCCGAGCGGGGGAAACCTACAATGAGCAGTTCTAC. Protein product: CASSRAGETYNEQFY. The genes are TRBV5-1 and TRBJ2-1; 8 positions match TRBD2. The CDR3 is 15 amino acids. The germline V gene has CDR1 SGHRS and CDR2 YFSETQ. V shed 4 bases and J 2 bases; nucleotides not matched to a gene: 5.

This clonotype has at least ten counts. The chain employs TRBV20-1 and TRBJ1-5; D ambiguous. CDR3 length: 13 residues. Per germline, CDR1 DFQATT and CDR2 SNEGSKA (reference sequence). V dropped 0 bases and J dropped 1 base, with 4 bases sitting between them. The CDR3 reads CSAREGSNQPQHF. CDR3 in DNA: TGCAGTGCTAGAGAAGGCAGCAATCAGCCCCAGCATTTT.

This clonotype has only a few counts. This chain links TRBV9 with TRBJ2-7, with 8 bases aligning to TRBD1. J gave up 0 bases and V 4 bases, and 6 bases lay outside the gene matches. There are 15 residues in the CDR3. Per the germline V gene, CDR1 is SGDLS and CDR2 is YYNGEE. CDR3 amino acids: CASSTRQGSSYEQYF. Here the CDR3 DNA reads TGTGCCAGCAGCACCCGACAGGGGAGCTCCTACGAGCAGTACTTC.

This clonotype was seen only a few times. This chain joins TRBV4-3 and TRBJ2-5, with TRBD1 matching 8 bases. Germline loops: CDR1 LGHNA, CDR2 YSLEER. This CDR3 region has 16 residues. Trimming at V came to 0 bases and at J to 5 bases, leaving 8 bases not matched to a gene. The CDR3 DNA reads TGCGCCAGCAGCCAAGATACGGCAGGGGGCGTGGAGACCCAGTACTTC. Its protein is CASSQDTAGGVETQYF.

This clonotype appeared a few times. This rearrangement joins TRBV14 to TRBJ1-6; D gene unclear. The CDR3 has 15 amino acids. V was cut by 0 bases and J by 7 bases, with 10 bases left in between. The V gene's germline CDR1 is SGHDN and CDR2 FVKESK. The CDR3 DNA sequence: TGTGCCAGCAGCCAAGACTTCGGTTTAAATTCACCCCTCCACTTT. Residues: CASSQDFGLNSPLHF.